One sample yielded the 18 T cell receptor beta chains listed below, sequenced in a study of T-cell reconstitution after alpha-beta-depleted transplantation in children. Unique molecular identifiers tagged the TCRbeta library. TCRdb reprocessed the PCR reads with MiXCR, giving one entry per CDR3 protein. Of 80,000 to 100,000 distinct CDR3 sequences listed, 20% to 30% are singletons. Material: PBMCs, obtained before TCRalphabeta/CD19-depleted stem cell transplant. The receptors were gathered from a boy younger than 10 with acute lymphoblastic leukemia, due to receive a stem cell transplant.

In its sample, this clonotype was seen many times. The V and J genes are TRBV6-2 or TRBV6-3 and TRBJ2-2; the D gene is possibly TRBD1 (6 bases). The ends were cut back, 5 bases at V and 2 bases at J, with 12 bases in the middle. Germline V gene lookup returns CDR1 MNHEY and CDR2 SVGEGT. The CDR3 runs to 15 residues. CDR3 sequence reads: CASSPTGGNTGELFF. The CDR3 region has the DNA TGTGCCAGCAGTCCGACAGGAGGTAACACCGGGGAGCTGTTTTTT.

This clonotype was seen ten or more times. The V call is TRBV5-5, the J call TRBJ2-3; 7 nucleotides line up with TRBD2. Germline loops: CDR1 SGHKS, CDR2 YYEKEE (reference sequence). This CDR3 is built from 15 residues. The V gene end was trimmed by 0 bases and the J gene end by 4 bases; junction bases not matched to a gene: 5. DNA for the CDR3: TGTGCCAGCAGCTTGGGACTAGCCACCGCAGATACGCAGTATTTT. This translates into CASSLGLATADTQYF.

Only a few counts were recorded for this clonotype. V gene TRBV18 combines with J gene TRBJ1-1, with D possibly matching TRBD1 (5 bases). V was pared by 3 bases and J by 12 bases, with 20 bases between. The CDR3 has 14 amino acids. Germline-derived CDR1 and CDR2 are KGHSH and LQKENI. This CDR3 reads CASSPLRDQSQTFF. In DNA, the CDR3 is TGTGCCAGCTCACCGTTAAGGGACCAGTCCCAGACTTTCTTT.

This clonotype was counted a few times. This chain uses TRBV4-1 with TRBJ2-7, with D unclear. The germline CDR1 and CDR2 sequences are MGHRA and YSYEKL. V lost 1 base to trimming and J lost 7 bases, with 11 bases between them. The CDR3 contains 13 residues. DNA for the CDR3: TGCGCCAGCAGCCAAGTGAAGTCGGGTGAGCAGTACTTC. Protein: CASSQVKSGEQYF.

This clonotype was recorded many times. The chain recombines TRBV6-2 or TRBV6-3 with TRBJ2-2; D possibly matches TRBD1 or TRBD2 (5 bases each). Germline V CDR1 and CDR2: MNHEY, SVGEGT. The V end lost 6 bases, the J end lost 6 bases, and 20 bases lay between the germline ends. The CDR3 has 16 residues. Written as DNA, the CDR3 is TGTGCCAGCAGAACGGGGCTGAACCTCGGTTCCGGGGAGCTGTTTTTT. It translates to CASRTGLNLGSGELFF.

As concerns this clonotype: Lacking the conserved final phenylalanine or tryptophan, this CDR3 likely reflects a read error. The chain uses TRBV7-2 and TRBJ2-3; possibly TRBD2 for D (6 bases). Germline values: CDR1 SGHTA, CDR2 FQGNSA. The CDR3 contains 14 residues. V lost 6 bases, J lost 3 bases, and 13 bases lay in between. Here the CDR3 reads CASRQGGITDTQYS. The CDR3, as DNA: TGTGCCAGCAGGCAGGGAGGAATTACAGATACGCAGTATTCT.

This chain links TRBV20-1 with TRBJ2-1; 7 bases are shared with TRBD1. Germline CDR1 is DFQATT and CDR2 is SNEGSKA (reference sequence). This CDR3 region has 15 residues. Losses at the gene ends were 6 bases for V and 0 bases for J; bases not matched to a gene: 8. The CDR3 DNA follows: TGCAGTGCCACGCGACAGGGAAGCTCCTACAATGAGCAGTTCTTC. Translation: CSATRQGSSYNEQFF.

The chain has TRBV10-3 and TRBJ2-1, with 15 bases that match TRBD2. Germline CDR1 ENHRY, CDR2 SYGVKD. The V and J ends lost 6 bases and 9 bases, in that order; junction bases with no gene match: 15. The CDR3 runs to 18 residues. CDR3 in amino acids: CAIRDRITGLAGGGEQFF. In DNA form, the CDR3 reads TGTGCCATCAGGGATCGTATCACAGGACTAGCGGGAGGGGGTGAGCAGTTCTTC.

J is TRBJ1-5 and V is TRBV29-1; D gene ambiguous. Germline CDR1 is SQVTM and CDR2 is ANQGSEA. The CDR3 runs to 12 residues. V gave up 4 bases and J gave up 2 bases, with 6 bases separating them. The CDR3 loop is CSVGVGNQPQHF. The CDR3 DNA follows: TGCAGCGTTGGGGTGGGCAATCAGCCCCAGCATTTT.

The CDR3 region has the DNA TGTGCCTGGACGGGACAGGGAACCAATGAGCAGTTCTTC. This codes for CAWTGQGTNEQFF. J is TRBJ2-1 and V is TRBV30; the match to TRBD1 covers 9 bases. The ends lost 4 bases at V and 6 bases at J; junction bases unmatched: 4. This CDR3 is 13 amino acids long. Germline CDR1 and CDR2: GTSNPN and SVGIG (reference sequence).

A word on this clonotype: One junction end disagrees with the germline gene, perhaps due to a read error. The chain is built from TRBV27 and TRBJ1-1; D is unresolved. The CDR3 has 15 amino acids. From germline, CDR1 is MNHEY and CDR2 SMNVEV (reference sequence). The CDR3 DNA follows: TGTGCCAGCAGTTTATTATTTTTGGGGAACCCCGTCTATTCCTTT. Protein sequence: CASSLLFLGNPVYSF.

This clonotype was picked up a small number of times. The chain links TRBV20-1 to TRBJ1-5; possible D gene TRBD1, 5 bases. Germline V gene sequence: CDR1 DFQATT, CDR2 SNEGSKA (reference sequence). The CDR3 spans 14 residues. Trimming removed 0 bases from V and 4 bases from J, with 10 bases in between. The CDR3 protein is CSARDLKGNQPQHF. The CDR3 region has the DNA TGCAGTGCTAGAGATTTAAAGGGGAATCAGCCCCAGCATTTT.

This clonotype was counted only a few times. The V and J genes are TRBV12-3 or TRBV12-4 and TRBJ1-3; no clear D gene. CDR3 length: 11 amino acids. V shed 3 bases and J shed 12 bases, with 9 bases lying between them. This CDR3 is CASSFKEIIYF. The CDR3 DNA reads as TGTGCCAGCAGTTTTAAGGAGATCATATATTTT.

This chain uses TRBV5-1 with TRBJ1-1; D gene unclear. The CDR3 is 12 amino acids. In germline, CDR1 is SGHRS, CDR2 YFSETQ. V lost 4 bases and J 7 bases, leaving 11 bases between the germline ends. CDR3 coding DNA: TGCGCCAGCAGCCCCGGCGGCCTTGAAGCTTTCTTT. Translation: CASSPGGLEAFF.

The V and J genes are TRBV6-2 or TRBV6-3 and TRBJ2-4, with D unclear. CDR1 MNHEY and CDR2 SVGEGT come from the germline V gene. V lost 0 bases and J lost 5, with 20 bases in between. This CDR3 has 18 amino acids. CDR3 sequence: CASSYSALAEVIENIQYF. The CDR3 coding sequence is TGTGCCAGCAGTTACTCCGCGTTAGCTGAGGTGATCGAAAACATTCAGTACTTC.

The rearrangement links TRBV11-2 to TRBJ2-5, with 9 bases fitting TRBD2. The CDR3 spans 16 residues. V lost 5 bases and J lost 5; bases outside the gene matches: 12. Per the germline V gene, CDR1 is SGHAT and CDR2 is FQNNGV. The CDR3 bases are TGTGCCAGCAGCCTGACTAGCGGAGGGGCTAGGGAGACCCAGTACTTC. It yields the protein CASSLTSGGARETQYF.

V and J are TRBV20-1 and TRBJ2-1, with 10 bases identical to TRBD2. V gave up 8 bases and J gave up 9 bases; unmatched junction bases: 13. Germline V gene lookup returns CDR1 DFQATT and CDR2 SNEGSKA (reference sequence). There are 14 residues in the CDR3. Written as DNA, the CDR3 is TGCAGTCCAACGGGTTTTCTAGCGGGAGTTGAGCAGTTCTTC. Its protein product is CSPTGFLAGVEQFF.

This clonotype has ten or more counts. The chain has TRBV4-3 and TRBJ1-3; unclear D gene. The CDR3 covers 19 residues. V gave up 0 bases and J gave up 0 bases, with 18 bases separating them. CDR1 and CDR2 (germline): LGHNA, YSLEER. As DNA, the CDR3 is TGCGCCAGCAGCCAAGATATACCCCGTGGACTCTTCTCTGGAAACACCATATATTTT. Protein product: CASSQDIPRGLFSGNTIYF.